The 13 T cell receptor beta chains presented below share a single source sample, sequenced in a study of CD8+CD57+ T cells in acquired aplastic anemia. Profiling of TCR beta VDJ combinations and CDR3 sequences used genomic DNA as template. TCRdb used MiXCR to reprocess the reads, holding one entry per CDR3 protein. The table shows 210,000 or so distinct CDR3 sequences, with under 50% occurring only once. Patients sequenced had flow cytometry evidence of CD8+CD57+ cell expansion. Sequenced material: sorted CD4+, CD8+, or CD8+CD57+ T cells (not recorded which) from PBMCs. The receptor set was obtained from a human donor with aplastic anemia.

The rearrangement uses TRBV20-1 and TRBJ1-4, with a tentative D call TRBD1 (5 bases). The V gene's germline CDR1 is DFQATT and CDR2 SNEGSKA (reference sequence). This CDR3 comprises 15 residues. Trimming pared 1 base from V and 3 bases from J, leaving 12 bases between. CDR3 protein: CSARATGLANEKLFF. DNA of the CDR3: TGCAGTGCTAGAGCTACGGGACTAGCTAATGAAAAACTGTTTTTT.

This clonotype appeared many times. V is TRBV20-1 and J is TRBJ1-1; D might be TRBD1 (6 bases). Per germline, CDR1 DFQATT and CDR2 SNEGSKA (reference sequence). The CDR3 has 16 amino acids. Between the trimmed V and J ends, which lost 2 bases and 0 bases, there was a span of 16 bases. The chain's CDR3 is CSARNAGAGMNTEAFF. The CDR3 nucleotides are TGCAGTGCTAGAAACGCAGGGGCTGGGATGAACACTGAAGCTTTCTTT.

A remark on this clonotype: A much larger clone is a single base away; this may be a read error. V usage is TRBV5-4 and J usage is TRBJ2-2; D gene unclear. There are 17 residues in the CDR3. V lost 2 bases and J 3 bases, leaving 17 bases between the germline ends. Germline V gene data show CDR1 as SGHNT and CDR2 as YYREEE (reference sequence). The CDR3 region is CASSFVRSTEYTGELFF. For the CDR3, the DNA is TGTGCCAGCAGCTTTGTTAGGTCAACCGAGTACACCGGGGAGCTGTTTTTT. Supplemented by reference TRBV5-4 and TRBJ2-2, the full variable domain reads ETGVTQSPTHLIKTRGQQVTLRCSSQSGHNTVSWYQQALGQGPQFIFQYYREEENGRGNFPPRFSGLQFPNYSSELNVNALELDDSALYLCASSFVRSTEYTGELFFGEGSRLTVL.

The chain recombines TRBV29-1 with TRBJ2-1, with 11 bases fitting TRBD1. The junction had 10 bases not matched to a gene; V was cut back by 0 bases and J by 6 bases. The length of the CDR3 is 17 residues. From germline, CDR1 is SQVTM and CDR2 ANQGSEA. The CDR3 DNA reads as TGCAGCGTTGAAGATGGAGTCGGGACAGGGGGTTTCAATGAGCAGTTCTTC. This codes for CSVEDGVGTGGFNEQFF.

A few counts support this clonotype. The chain recombines TRBV5-1 with TRBJ2-3, with a weak D call TRBD1 (6 bases). Trimming shortened V by 4 bases and J by 4 bases, and 10 bases separated the two germline ends. From germline, CDR1 is SGHRS and CDR2 YFSETQ. The CDR3 contains 13 residues. CDR3 in DNA: TGCGCCAGCAGCGAACAGGGTTCAGATACGCAGTATTTT. Protein: CASSEQGSDTQYF.

This chain connects TRBV12-3 or TRBV12-4 to TRBJ1-5; D gene ambiguous. This CDR3 is built from 12 residues. CDR3 in amino acids: CASGLSNQPQHF. The CDR3, as DNA: TGTGCTAGTGGTTTATCAAATCAGCCCCAGCATTTT.

There are a few counts of this clonotype. One junction end disagrees with the germline gene, perhaps due to a read error. The genes are TRBV30 and TRBJ1-2; the D gene is possibly TRBD1 (5 bases). The CDR3 covers 14 residues. Germline CDR1 is GTSNPN and CDR2 is SVGIG (reference sequence). The CDR3, as DNA: TGTGCCCGGAGTGTGGCAGGGTCTAACTATGGCTACACCTTC. It is translated as CARSVAGSNYGYTF.

V and J are TRBV18 and TRBJ1-2, with D tentatively TRBD1 (5 bases). Germline V gene sequence: CDR1 KGHSH, CDR2 LQKENI. V dropped 3 bases and J dropped 4 bases, with 15 bases sitting between them. CDR3 length: 15 residues. The CDR3 DNA is TGTGCCAGCTCACCCCCCGGGCCAAGGGGCTATGGCTACACCTTC. Translation gives CASSPPGPRGYGYTF.

This clonotype was seen at least ten times. The V call is TRBV5-1, the J call TRBJ2-2, with D perhaps TRBD2 (5 bases). In germline, CDR1 is SGHRS, CDR2 YFSETQ. With 2 bases removed from V and 1 base from J, the gap between germline ends came to 12 bases. This CDR3 spans 16 amino acids. CDR3 region: CASSLGSGKNTGELFF. CDR3 coding DNA: TGCGCCAGCAGCTTAGGCAGCGGTAAGAACACCGGGGAGCTGTTTTTT. Full variable domain (missing parts from reference TRBV5-1 and TRBJ2-2): KAGVTQTPRYLIKTRGQQVTLSCSPISGHRSVSWYQQTPGQGLQFLFEYFSETQRNKGNFPGRFSGRQFSNSRSEMNVSTLELGDSALYLCASSLGSGKNTGELFFGEGSRLTVL.

The genes are TRBV7-6 and TRBJ2-7, with a possible D match to TRBD1 (5 bases). The V and J ends lost 3 bases and 6 bases respectively, with 12 bases between them. The CDR3 is 13 amino acids. CDR1 is SGHVS and CDR2 is FNYEAQ in the germline V gene. Written as DNA, the CDR3 is TGTGCCAGCAGCTTCGGCCAGGGCGGCGAGCAGTACTTC. It is translated as CASSFGQGGEQYF. The whole variable domain, filled in from reference TRBV7-6 and TRBJ2-7, reads GAGVSQSPRYKVTKRGQDVALRCDPISGHVSLYWYRQALGQGPEFLTYFNYEAQQDKSGLPNDRFSAERPEGSISTLTIQRTEQRDSAMYRCASSFGQGGEQYFGPGTRLTVT.

To note about this clonotype: This may stem from a read error, because a much larger clone lies one nucleotide away. V is TRBV7-8 and J is TRBJ1-1; tentative D call: TRBD1 (6 bases). CDR3 length: 15 amino acids. Trimming removed 3 bases at V and 5 bases at J, with 16 bases between. CDR1 is SGHVS, CDR2 FQNEAQ, per germline. The CDR3 region has the DNA TGTGCCAGCAGCTTGGGGGGCCGGGGGAGAACTGAAGCTTTCTTT. It encodes CASSLGGRGRTEAFF.

A single count supports this clonotype. Since a much larger clone is just one base distant, this may be a read error. The V gene is TRBV28, the J gene TRBJ1-5; maybe TRBD1 (6 bases). CDR1 MDHEN and CDR2 SYDVKM come from the germline V gene. The CDR3 is 12 residues long. The CDR3 protein is CASTLLGGPQRF. DNA of the CDR3: TGTGCCAGCACCCTTCTTGGGGGGCCCCAGCGTTTT.

This clonotype was seen just once. The gene calls are TRBV29-1 and TRBJ2-7; 11 bases are a match to TRBD1. Trimming took 3 bases from V and 2 from J; bases not matched to a gene: 6. Germline CDR1 and CDR2: SQVTM and ANQGSEA. The CDR3 is 15 amino acids. The CDR3 loop reads CSVDETGQGAYEQYF. CDR3 coding DNA: TGCAGCGTTGATGAGACGGGACAGGGGGCCTACGAGCAGTACTTC.